The 5 T cell receptor beta chains below come from one sample, sequenced in a study of blood T cell repertoires in COVID-19. Using immunoSEQ multiplex PCR, the repertoire was profiled, and TCRdb retains in-frame clones only, with some absent. This sample has about 62,000 clones, with around nine tenths found just once. The sequenced sample consisted of peripheral blood. The receptors were gathered from an older man with acute or convalescent COVID-19.

This chain joins TRBV6-5 and TRBJ2-5, with 9 bases that match TRBD1. The CDR3 is 14 residues long. CDR1 MNHEY and CDR2 SVGAGI come from the germline V gene. V shed 4 bases, J shed 5 bases, and the junction held 5 bases outside the gene matches. The CDR3 nucleotides are TGTGCCAGCAGTTTCGGGACAGGGTTTGAGACCCAGTACTTC. Translating it yields CASSFGTGFETQYF.

This clone came up a few times. The CDR3 here is CASSSGQGLSPLHF. CDR3 DNA: TGTGCCAGCAGCTCGGGACAGGGCCTTTCACCCCTCCACTTT. The V call is TRBV7-3, the J call TRBJ1-6, with 9 bases lining up with TRBD1. CDR1 is SGHTA and CDR2 is FQGTGA in the germline V gene. The J segment lost 9 bases and the V segment lost 4 bases, leaving 4 bases of the junction unmatched. The length of the CDR3 is 14 residues. Combining the CDR3 with reference TRBV7-3 and TRBJ1-6 gives the whole variable domain GAGVSQTPSNKVTEKGKYVELRCDPISGHTALYWYRQSLGQGPEFLIYFQGTGAADDSGLPNDRFFAVRPEGSVSTLKIQRTERGDSAVYLCASSSGQGLSPLHFGNGTRLTVT.

Details on this clone: One end of the junction does not line up with germline, which may come from a read error. This chain joins TRBV7-7 and TRBJ2-1; 12 bases are shared with TRBD2. The CDR3 runs 15 residues. Germline lookup yields CDR1 SSHAT and CDR2 FNYEAQ (reference sequence). The CDR3 sequence: CASSSRLAGVTEQFF. In DNA form, the CDR3 reads TGTGCTAGCAGCTCCCGACTAGCGGGAGTGACTGAGCAGTTCTTC.

This clone was counted once. The rearrangement links TRBV28 to TRBJ2-1; 14 positions match TRBD2. Germline V gene lookup returns CDR1 MDHEN and CDR2 SYDVKM. The CDR3 length is 15 residues. V shed 7 bases, J shed 9 bases, and the junction held 8 bases outside the gene matches. The CDR3 DNA is TGTGCCAGCATCCAGGGACTAGCGGGAGTATCTGAGCAGTTCTTC. Translating gives CASIQGLAGVSEQFF.

J is TRBJ1-6 and V is TRBV7-9, with D maybe TRBD1 (5 bases). The V gene's germline CDR1 is SEHNR and CDR2 FQNEAQ (reference sequence). The CDR3 has 15 residues. Trimming pared 4 bases from V and 8 bases from J, leaving 15 bases between. CDR3 sequence: CASSSSAGIYSPLHF. The CDR3 coding sequence is TGTGCCAGCAGCTCCTCGGCAGGGATTTATTCACCCCTCCACTTT.